The T cell receptor (beta chain) under discussion was sequenced for a study of blood T cell repertoires in COVID-19. Study context: The United States, Italy and Spain provided the acute and convalescent COVID-19 samples. Sources were T cells, B-cell-depleted T cells, or PBMCs; the material itself was cDNA or gDNA.

V was clipped by 5 bases and J by 6 bases; unmatched bases: 8. Germline CDR1 reads SGHTA; CDR2 reads FQGNSA. This CDR3 contains 14 residues. Authors' methods: Estimated nucleated cell counts came from reference gene primer amplification. Only in-frame clones appear in the TCRdb table, and some are missing; sequencing was by immunoSEQ multiplex PCR. V, J and clone size are those of that table, while D and trimming were read from the DNA. In the table there are under 150,000 clones, more than 70% of which are singletons. This TCR derives from a man in his 60s with active or convalescent COVID-19. This sequence joins TRBV7-2 and TRBJ2-7, with TRBD2 matching over 9 bases. Input material: peripheral blood. The CDR3 DNA is TGTGCCAGCAGCCGGCGGGCGGGAGGGCCCGAGCAGTACTTC. Translation gives CASSRRAGGPEQYF.